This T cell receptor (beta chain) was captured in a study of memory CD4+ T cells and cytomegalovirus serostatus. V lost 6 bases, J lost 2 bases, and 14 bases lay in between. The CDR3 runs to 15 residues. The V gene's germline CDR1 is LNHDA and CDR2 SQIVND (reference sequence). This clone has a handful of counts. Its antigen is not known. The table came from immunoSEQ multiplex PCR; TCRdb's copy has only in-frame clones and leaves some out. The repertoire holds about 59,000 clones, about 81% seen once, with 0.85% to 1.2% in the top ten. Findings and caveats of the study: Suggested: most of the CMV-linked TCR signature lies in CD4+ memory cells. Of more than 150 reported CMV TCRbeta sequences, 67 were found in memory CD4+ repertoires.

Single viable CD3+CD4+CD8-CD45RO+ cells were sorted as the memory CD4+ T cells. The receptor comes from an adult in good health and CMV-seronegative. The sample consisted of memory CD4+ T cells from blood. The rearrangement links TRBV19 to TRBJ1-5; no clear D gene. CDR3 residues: CASRKSKAGNQPQHF. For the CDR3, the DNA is TGTGCCAGTAGAAAGAGCAAGGCGGGCAATCAGCCCCAGCATTTT.